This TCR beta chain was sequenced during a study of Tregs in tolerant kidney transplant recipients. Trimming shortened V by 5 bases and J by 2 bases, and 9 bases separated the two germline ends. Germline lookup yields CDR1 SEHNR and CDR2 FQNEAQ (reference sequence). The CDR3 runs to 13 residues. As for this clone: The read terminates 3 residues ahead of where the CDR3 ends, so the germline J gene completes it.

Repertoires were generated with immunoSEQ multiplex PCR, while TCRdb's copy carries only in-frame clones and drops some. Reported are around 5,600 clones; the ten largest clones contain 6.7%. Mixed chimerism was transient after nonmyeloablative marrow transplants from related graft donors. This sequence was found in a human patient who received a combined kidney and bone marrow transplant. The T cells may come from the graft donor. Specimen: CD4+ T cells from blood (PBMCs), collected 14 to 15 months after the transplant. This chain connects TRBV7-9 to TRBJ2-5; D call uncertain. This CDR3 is CASSTWAQETQYF. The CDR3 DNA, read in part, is TGTGCCAGCAGCACATGGGCTCAAGAGACC.